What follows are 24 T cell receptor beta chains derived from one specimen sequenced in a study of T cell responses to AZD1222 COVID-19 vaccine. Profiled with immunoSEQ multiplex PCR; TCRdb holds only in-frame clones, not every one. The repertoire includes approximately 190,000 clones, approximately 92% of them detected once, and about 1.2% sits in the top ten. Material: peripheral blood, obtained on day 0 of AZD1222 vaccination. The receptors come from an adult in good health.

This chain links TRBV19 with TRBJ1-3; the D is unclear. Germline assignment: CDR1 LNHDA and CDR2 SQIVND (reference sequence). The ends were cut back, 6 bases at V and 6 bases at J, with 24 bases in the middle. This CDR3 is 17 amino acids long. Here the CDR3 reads CASRRGGYNPGVNTIYF. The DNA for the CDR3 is TGTGCCAGTAGGAGAGGAGGATATAATCCGGGCGTAAACACCATATATTTT.

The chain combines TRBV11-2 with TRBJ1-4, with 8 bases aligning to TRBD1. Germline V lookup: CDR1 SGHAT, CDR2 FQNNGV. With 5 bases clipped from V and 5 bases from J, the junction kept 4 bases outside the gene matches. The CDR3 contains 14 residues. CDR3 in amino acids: CASSPWTGNEKLFF. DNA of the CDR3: TGTGCCAGCAGCCCTTGGACAGGGAATGAAAAACTGTTTTTT.

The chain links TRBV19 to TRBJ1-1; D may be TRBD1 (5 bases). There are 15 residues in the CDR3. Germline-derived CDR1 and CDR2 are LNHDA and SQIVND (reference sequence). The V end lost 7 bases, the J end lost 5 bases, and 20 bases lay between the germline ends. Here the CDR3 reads CASTPAGARRTEAFF. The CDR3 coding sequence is TGTGCCAGTACCCCGGCCGGGGCAAGGAGGACTGAAGCTTTCTTT.

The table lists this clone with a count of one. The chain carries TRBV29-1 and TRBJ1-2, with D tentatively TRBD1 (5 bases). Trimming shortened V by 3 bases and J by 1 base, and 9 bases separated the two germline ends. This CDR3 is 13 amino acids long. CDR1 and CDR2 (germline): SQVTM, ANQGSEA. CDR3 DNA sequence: TGCAGCGTTGATCGGAGGGGTAACTATGGCTACACCTTC. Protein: CSVDRRGNYGYTF.

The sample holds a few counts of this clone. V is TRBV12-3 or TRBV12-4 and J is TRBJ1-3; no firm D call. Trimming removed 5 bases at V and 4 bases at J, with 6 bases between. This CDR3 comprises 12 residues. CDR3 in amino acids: CASSLQGNTIYF. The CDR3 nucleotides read TGTGCCAGCAGTCTCCAGGGAAACACCATATATTTT.

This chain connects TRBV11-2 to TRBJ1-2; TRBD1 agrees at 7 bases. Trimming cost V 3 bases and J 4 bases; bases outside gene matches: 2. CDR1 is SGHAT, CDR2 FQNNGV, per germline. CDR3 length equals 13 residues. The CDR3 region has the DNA TGTGCCAGCAGCTTTGGGGACAGCTATGGCTACACCTTC. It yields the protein CASSFGDSYGYTF.

The DNA of the CDR3 is TGTGCCAGCAGAACCCGACAGGGCGAAAACACCATATATTTT. Amino acids: CASRTRQGENTIYF. This chain joins TRBV6-5 and TRBJ1-3, with 7 bases lining up with TRBD1. Germline values: CDR1 MNHEY, CDR2 SVGAGI. The CDR3 is made up of 14 amino acids. Trimming at V came to 6 bases and at J to 6 bases, leaving 8 bases not matched to a gene.

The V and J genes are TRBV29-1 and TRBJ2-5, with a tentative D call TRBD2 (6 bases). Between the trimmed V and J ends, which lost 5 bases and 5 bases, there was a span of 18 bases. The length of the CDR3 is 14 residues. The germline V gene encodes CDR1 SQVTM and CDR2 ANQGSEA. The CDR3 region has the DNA TGCAGCGTTCCGATGACCGGGAGAGGGGAGACCCAGTACTTC. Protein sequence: CSVPMTGRGETQYF. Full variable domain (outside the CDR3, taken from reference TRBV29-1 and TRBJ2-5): SAVISQKPSRDICQRGTSLTIQCQVDSQVTMMFWYRQQPGQSLTLIATANQGSEATYESGFVIDKFPISRPNLTFSTLTVSNMSPEDSSIYLCSVPMTGRGETQYFGPGTRLLVL.

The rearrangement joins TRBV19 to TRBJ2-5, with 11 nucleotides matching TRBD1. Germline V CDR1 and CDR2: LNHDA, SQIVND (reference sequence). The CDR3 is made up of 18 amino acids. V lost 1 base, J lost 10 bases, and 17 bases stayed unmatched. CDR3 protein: CASSIGSRRGQGAADQYF. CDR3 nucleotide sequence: TGTGCCAGTAGTATAGGATCAAGGCGAGGACAGGGGGCGGCAGACCAGTACTTC.

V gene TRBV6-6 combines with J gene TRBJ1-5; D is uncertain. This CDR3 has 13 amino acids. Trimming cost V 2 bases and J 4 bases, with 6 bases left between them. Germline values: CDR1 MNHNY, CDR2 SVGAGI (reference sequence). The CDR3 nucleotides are TGTGCCAGCAGTTACGTCCAGAATCAGCCCCAGCATTTT. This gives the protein CASSYVQNQPQHF.

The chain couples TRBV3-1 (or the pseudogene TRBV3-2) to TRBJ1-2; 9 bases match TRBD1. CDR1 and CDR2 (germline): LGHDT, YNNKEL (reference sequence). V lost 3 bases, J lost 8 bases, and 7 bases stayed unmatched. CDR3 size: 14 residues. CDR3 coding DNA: TGTGCCAGCAGCCACACAGGGGGCAGGTGGGGCTACACCTTC. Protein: CASSHTGGRWGYTF.

CDR3 DNA: TGTGCCAGCAGTGATTGGTCGGGGGCCTATGGCTACACCTTC. Its protein is CASSDWSGAYGYTF. The V call is TRBV6-1, the J call TRBJ1-2, with D maybe TRBD1 (6 bases). Germline CDR1 MNHNS, CDR2 SASEGT. The CDR3 has 14 residues. Trimming took off 3 bases at V and 4 bases at J, with 12 bases between the two ends.

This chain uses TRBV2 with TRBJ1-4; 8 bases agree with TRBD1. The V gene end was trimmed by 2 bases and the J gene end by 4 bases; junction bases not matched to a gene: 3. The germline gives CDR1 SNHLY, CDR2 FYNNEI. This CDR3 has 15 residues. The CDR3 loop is CASSERGQVNEKLFF. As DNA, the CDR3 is TGTGCCAGCAGTGAAAGGGGACAGGTTAATGAAAAACTGTTTTTT.

The DNA of the CDR3 is TGTGCCAGCAGTCCCGCTGCTGGCGGGGGGCCCTACGAGCAGTACTTC. It yields the protein CASSPAAGGGPYEQYF. This chain joins TRBV7-9 and TRBJ2-7; TRBD2 matches at 8 bases. V dropped 6 bases and J dropped 2; count of bases not matched to a gene: 12. The CDR3 runs to 16 residues. Germline-derived CDR1 and CDR2 are SEHNR and FQNEAQ (reference sequence). Variable domain in full (rest from reference TRBV7-9 and TRBJ2-7): DTGVSQNPRHKITKRGQNVTFRCDPISEHNRLYWYRQTLGQGPEFLTYFQNEAQLEKSRLLSDRFSAERPKGSFSTLEIQRTEQGDSAMYLCASSPAAGGGPYEQYFGPGTRLTVT.

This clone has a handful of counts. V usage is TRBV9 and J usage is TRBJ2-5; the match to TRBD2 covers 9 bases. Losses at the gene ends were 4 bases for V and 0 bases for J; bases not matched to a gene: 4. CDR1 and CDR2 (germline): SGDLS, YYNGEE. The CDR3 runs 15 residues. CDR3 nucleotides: TGTGCCAGCAGCCGTAGCGGGAGCCACCAAGAGACCCAGTACTTC. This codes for CASSRSGSHQETQYF.

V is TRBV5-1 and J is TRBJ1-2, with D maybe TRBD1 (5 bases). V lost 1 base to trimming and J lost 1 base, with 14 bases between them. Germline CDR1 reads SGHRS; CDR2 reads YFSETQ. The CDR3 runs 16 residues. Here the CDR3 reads CASSLRWGADNYGYTF. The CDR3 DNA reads TGCGCCAGCAGCTTGAGGTGGGGCGCAGATAACTATGGCTACACCTTC.

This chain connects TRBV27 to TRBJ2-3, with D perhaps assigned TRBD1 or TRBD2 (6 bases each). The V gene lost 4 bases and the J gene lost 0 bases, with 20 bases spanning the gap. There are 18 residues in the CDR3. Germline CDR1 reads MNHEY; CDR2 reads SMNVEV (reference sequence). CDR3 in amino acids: CASSSLSGGTLSTDTQYF. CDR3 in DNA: TGTGCCAGCAGTTCATTATCCGGAGGGACACTCAGCACAGATACGCAGTATTTT.

The CDR3 region has the DNA TGTGCCAGCAGTCCGCCATCGGTAGGGTCCTACAATGAGCAGTTCTTC. This gives the protein CASSPPSVGSYNEQFF. The gene calls are TRBV28 and TRBJ2-1; D unresolved. CDR1 and CDR2 (germline): MDHEN, SYDVKM. The CDR3 is 16 residues long. Deletions cut 5 bases from V and 1 base from J, with 15 bases between.

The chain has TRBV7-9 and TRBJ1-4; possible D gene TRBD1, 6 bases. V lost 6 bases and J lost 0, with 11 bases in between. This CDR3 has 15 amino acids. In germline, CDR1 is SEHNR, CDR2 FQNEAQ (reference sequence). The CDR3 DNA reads TGTGCCAGCAGTACCCCAGGGGCAACTAATGAAAAACTGTTTTTT. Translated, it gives CASSTPGATNEKLFF.

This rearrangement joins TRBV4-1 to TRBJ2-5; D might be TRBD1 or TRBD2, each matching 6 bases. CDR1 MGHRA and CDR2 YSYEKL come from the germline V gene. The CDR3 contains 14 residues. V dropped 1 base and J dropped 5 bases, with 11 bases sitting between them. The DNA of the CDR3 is TGCGCCAGCAGCCAAGGGAGGGACAATGAGACCCAGTACTTC. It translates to CASSQGRDNETQYF.

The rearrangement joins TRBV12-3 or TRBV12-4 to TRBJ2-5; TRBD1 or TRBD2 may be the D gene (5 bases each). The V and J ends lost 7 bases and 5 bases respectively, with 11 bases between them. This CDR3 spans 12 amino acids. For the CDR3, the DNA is TGTGCCAGCACCAATTGGGGGGAGACCCAGTACTTC. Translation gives CASTNWGETQYF.

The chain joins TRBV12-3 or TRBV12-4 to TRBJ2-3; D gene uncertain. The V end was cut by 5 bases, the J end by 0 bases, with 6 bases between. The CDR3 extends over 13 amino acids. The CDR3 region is CASSTVSTDTQYF. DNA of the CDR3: TGTGCCAGCAGTACGGTGAGCACAGATACGCAGTATTTT.

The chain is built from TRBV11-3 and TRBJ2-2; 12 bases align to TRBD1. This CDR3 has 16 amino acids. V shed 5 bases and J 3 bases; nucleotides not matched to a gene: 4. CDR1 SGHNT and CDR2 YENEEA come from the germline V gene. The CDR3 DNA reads TGTGCCAGCAGCCCCGGGACAGGGGGCTACACCGGGGAGCTGTTTTTT. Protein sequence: CASSPGTGGYTGELFF.

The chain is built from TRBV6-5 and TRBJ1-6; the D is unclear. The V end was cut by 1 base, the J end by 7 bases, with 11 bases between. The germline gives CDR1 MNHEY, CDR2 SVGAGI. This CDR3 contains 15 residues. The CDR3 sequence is CASSYYTRTNSPLHF. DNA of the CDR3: TGTGCCAGCAGTTACTACACACGGACGAATTCACCCCTCCACTTT.